This TCR beta chain emerged from a study of cytomegalovirus exposure and HLA in healthy donors. Study-wide points: Cytomegalovirus status, reportedly, was diagnosed with high specificity and sensitivity by the classifier.

The V gene lost 3 bases and the J gene lost 0 bases, with 8 bases spanning the gap. Germline V gene sequence: CDR1 KGHSH, CDR2 LQKENI. The CDR3 covers 14 residues. This clone was counted once. The target antigen is unknown. Primers included in the PCR were 60 Vbeta and 13 Jbeta primers. Profiling relied on immunoSEQ multiplex PCR, and the TCRdb table lists in-frame clones only, not all of them. This table has 170,000 or so clones, around 72% appearing once. The rearrangement uses TRBV18 and TRBJ1-1, with a possible D match to TRBD1 (5 bases). This clonotype was sampled from a woman in her forties or fifties in good health and CMV-seropositive. The sample taken for sequencing was PBMCs. In DNA form, the CDR3 reads TGTGCCAGCTCACCGTGGGGCATGAACACTGAAGCTTTCTTT. Translated, it gives CASSPWGMNTEAFF.